This TCR beta chain was documented in a study of T cells in tumors after PD-1 blockade. Study at large: Daily vismodegib 150 mg continued in a subset of anti-PD-1-treated patients. The study, taken as a whole, reports: Around two fifths of tumor TCR clonotypes were also found in blood.

TCRdb keeps only in-frame clones here, not all; method: immunoSEQ multiplex PCR. This table holds 60,000 or so clones, 80% found once. For this clone: Its target is not known.

CDR3 length: 16 residues. The V segment lost 0 bases and the J segment 5 bases; nucleotides outside the gene matches: 8. CDR1 SGDLS and CDR2 YYNGEE come from the germline V gene. J is TRBJ2-1 and V is TRBV9; 7 nucleotides line up with TRBD1. This clonotype was sampled from a human donor with basal cell carcinoma. This specimen consisted of PBMCs, obtained before anti-PD-1 treatment. The CDR3 nucleotides are TGTGCCAGCAGCGTAGCGGTACAGGGGAGCGACAATGAGCAGTTCTTC. It translates to CASSVAVQGSDNEQFF.